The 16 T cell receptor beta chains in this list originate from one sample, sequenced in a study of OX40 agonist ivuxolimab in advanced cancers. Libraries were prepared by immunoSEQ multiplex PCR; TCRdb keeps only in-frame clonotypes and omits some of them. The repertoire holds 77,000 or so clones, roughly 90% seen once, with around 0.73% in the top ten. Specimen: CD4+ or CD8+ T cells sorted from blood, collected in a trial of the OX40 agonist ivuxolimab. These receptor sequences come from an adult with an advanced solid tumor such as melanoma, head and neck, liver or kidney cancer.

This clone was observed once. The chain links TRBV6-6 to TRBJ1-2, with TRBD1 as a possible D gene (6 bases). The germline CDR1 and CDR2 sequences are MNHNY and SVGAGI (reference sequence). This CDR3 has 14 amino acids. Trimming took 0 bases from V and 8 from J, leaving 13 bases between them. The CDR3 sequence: CASSYSRGANGYTF. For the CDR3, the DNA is TGTGCCAGCAGTTACTCTAGGGGGGCTAACGGCTACACCTTC.

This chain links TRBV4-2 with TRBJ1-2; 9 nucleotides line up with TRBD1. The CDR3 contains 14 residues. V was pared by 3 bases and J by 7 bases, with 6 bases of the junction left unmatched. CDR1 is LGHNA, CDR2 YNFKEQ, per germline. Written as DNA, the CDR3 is TGTGCCAGCAGCCAGGCGGGACAGGGCGCTGGCTACACCTTC. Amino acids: CASSQAGQGAGYTF.

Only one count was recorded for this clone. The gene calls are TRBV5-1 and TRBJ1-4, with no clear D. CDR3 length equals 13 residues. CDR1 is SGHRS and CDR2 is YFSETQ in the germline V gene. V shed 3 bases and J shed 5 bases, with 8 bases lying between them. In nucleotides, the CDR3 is TGCGCCAGCAGCTCGGTCCAGAATGAAAAACTGTTTTTT. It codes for CASSSVQNEKLFF. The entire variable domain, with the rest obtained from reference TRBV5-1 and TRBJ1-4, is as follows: KAGVTQTPRYLIKTRGQQVTLSCSPISGHRSVSWYQQTPGQGLQFLFEYFSETQRNKGNFPGRFSGRQFSNSRSEMNVSTLELGDSALYLCASSSVQNEKLFFGSGTQLSVL.

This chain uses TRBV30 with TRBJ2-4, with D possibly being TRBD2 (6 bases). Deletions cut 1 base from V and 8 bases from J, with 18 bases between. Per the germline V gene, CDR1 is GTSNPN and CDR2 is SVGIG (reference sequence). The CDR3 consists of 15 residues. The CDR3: CAWSDPGTARYIQYF. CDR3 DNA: TGTGCCTGGAGTGACCCCGGGACTGCTAGATACATTCAGTACTTC.

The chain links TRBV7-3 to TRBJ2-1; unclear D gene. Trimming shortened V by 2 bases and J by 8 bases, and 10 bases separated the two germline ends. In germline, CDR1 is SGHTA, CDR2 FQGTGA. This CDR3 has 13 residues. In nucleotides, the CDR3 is TGTGCCAGCAGCTTAGCAACCGGGTATGAGCAGTTCTTC. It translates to CASSLATGYEQFF.

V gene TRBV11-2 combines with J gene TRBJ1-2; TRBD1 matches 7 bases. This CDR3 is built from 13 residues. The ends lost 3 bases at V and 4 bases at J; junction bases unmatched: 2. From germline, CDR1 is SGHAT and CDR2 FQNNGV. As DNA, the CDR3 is TGTGCCAGCAGCTTGGGACAGAGCTATGGCTACACCTTC. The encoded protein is CASSLGQSYGYTF.

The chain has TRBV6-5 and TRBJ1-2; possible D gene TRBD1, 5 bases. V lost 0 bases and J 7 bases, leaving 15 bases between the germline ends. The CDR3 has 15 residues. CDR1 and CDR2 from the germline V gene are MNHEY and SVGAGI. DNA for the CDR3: TGTGCCAGCAGTTACTCAGGCAGGGAAGGGACTGGCTACACCTTC. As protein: CASSYSGREGTGYTF.

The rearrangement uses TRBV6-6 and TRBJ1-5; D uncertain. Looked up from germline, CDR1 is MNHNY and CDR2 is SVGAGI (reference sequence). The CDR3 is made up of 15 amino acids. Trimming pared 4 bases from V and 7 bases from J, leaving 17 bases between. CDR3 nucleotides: TGTGCCAGCAGTTCGTATCGGTCAGAATGGCAGCCCCAGCATTTT. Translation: CASSSYRSEWQPQHF.

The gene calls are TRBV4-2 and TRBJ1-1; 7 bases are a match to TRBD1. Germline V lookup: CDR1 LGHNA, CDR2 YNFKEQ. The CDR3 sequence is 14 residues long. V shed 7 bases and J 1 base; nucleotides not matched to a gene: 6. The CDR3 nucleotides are TGTGCCAGCAAACAGGGGAACTCGAACACTGAAGCTTTCTTT. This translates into CASKQGNSNTEAFF.

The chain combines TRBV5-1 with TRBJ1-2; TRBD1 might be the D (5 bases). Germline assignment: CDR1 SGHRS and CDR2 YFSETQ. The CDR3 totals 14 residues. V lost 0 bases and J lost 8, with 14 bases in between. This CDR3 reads CASSLGDAEGGYTF. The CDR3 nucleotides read TGCGCCAGCAGCTTGGGGGACGCCGAAGGAGGCTACACCTTC.

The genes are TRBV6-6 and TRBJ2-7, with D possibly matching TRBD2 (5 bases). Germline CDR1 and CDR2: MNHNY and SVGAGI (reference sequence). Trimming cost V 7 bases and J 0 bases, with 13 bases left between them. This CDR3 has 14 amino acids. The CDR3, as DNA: TGTGCCAGCACCCAGACGGGGAGCTCCTACGAGCAGTACTTC. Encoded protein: CASTQTGSSYEQYF.

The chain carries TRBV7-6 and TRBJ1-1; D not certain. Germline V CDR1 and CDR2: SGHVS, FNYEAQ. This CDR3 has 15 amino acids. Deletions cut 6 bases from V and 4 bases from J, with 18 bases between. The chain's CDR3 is CASRSTRDGSTEAFF. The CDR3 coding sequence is TGTGCCAGCAGATCTACCCGAGACGGTTCCACTGAAGCTTTCTTT.

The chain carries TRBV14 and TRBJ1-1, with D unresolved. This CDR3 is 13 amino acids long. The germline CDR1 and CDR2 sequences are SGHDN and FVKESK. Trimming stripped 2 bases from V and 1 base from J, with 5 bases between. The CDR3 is CASSQNPNTEAFF. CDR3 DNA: TGTGCCAGCAGCCAAAATCCGAACACTGAAGCTTTCTTT.

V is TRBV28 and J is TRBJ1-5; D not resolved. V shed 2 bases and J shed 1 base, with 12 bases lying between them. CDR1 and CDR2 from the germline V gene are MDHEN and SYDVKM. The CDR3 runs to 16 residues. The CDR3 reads CASSLIITRSNQPQHF. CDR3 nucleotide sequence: TGTGCCAGCAGTTTAATCATAACCCGGAGCAATCAGCCCCAGCATTTT.

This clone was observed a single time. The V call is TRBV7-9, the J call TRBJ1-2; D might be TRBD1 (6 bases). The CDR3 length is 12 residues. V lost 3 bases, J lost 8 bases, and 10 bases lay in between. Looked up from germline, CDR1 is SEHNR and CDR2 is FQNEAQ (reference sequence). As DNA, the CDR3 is TGTGCCAGCAGCTTGGGGGCGCTGGGCTACACCTTC. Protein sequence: CASSLGALGYTF.

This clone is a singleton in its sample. The CDR3 sequence: CASSASDGGPGNTIYF. The DNA of the CDR3 is TGTGCCAGCAGCGCCAGCGACGGGGGCCCTGGAAACACCATATATTTT. V and J are TRBV9 and TRBJ1-3; D perhaps matches TRBD1 (6 bases). V gave up 3 bases and J gave up 2 bases, with 15 bases separating them. Germline CDR1 SGDLS, CDR2 YYNGEE. This CDR3 has 16 residues.